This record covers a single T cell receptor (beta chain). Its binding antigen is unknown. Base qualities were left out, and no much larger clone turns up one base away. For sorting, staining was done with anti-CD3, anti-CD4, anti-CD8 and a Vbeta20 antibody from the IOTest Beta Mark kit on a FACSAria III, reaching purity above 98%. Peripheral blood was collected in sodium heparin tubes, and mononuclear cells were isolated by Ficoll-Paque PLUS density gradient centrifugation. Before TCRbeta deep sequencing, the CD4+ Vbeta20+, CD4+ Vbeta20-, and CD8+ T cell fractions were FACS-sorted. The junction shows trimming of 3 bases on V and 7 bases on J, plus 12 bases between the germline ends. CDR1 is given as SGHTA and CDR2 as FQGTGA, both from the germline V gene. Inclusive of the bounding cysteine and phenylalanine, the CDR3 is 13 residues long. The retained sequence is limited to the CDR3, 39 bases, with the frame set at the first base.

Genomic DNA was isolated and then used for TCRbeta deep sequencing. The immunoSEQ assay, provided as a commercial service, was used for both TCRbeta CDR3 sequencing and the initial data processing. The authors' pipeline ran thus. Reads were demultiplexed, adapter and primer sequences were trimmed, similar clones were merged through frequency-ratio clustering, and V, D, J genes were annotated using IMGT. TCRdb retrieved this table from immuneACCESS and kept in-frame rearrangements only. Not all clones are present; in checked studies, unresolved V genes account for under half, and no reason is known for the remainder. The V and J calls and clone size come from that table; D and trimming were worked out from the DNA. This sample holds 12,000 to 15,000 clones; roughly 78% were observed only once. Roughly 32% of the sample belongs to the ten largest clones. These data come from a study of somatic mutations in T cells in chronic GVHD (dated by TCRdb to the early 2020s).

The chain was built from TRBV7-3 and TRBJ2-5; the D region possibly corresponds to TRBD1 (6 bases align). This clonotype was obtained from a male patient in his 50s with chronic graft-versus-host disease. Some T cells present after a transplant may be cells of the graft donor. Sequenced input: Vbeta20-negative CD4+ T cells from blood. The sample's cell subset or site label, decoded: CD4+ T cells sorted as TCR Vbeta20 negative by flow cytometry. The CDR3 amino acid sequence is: CASSFSEGGTQYF. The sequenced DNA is TGTGCCAGCAGCTTTTCAGAAGGGGGGACCCAGTACTTC.